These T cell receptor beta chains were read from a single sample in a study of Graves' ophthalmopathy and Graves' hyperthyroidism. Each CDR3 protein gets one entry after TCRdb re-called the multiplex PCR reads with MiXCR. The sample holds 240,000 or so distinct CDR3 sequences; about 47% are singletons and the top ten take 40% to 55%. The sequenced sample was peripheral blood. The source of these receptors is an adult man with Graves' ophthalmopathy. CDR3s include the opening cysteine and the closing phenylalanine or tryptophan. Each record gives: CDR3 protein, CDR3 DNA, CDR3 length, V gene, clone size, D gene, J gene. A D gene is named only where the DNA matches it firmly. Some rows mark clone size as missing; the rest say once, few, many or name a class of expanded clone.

CDR3 protein: CASNIPTGGDETQYF
CDR3 DNA: TGTGCCAGCAACATCCCGACAGGGGGAGATGAGACCCAGTACTTC
CDR3 length: 15
V gene: TRBV2
clone size: NA
D gene: TRBD1
J gene: TRBJ2-5

CDR3 protein: CASSLAGGRDSPLHF
CDR3 DNA: TGTGCCAGCAGCCTCGCGGGGGGGCGAGATTCACCCCTCCACTTT
CDR3 length: 15
V gene: TRBV9
clone size: NA
D gene: NA
J gene: TRBJ1-6

CDR3 protein: CATQNGGISNQPQHF
CDR3 DNA: TGTGCCACCCAGAATGGGGGGATTAGCAATCAGCCCCAGCATTTT
CDR3 length: 15
V gene: TRBV24-1
clone size: NA
D gene: NA
J gene: TRBJ1-5

CDR3 protein: CASSPSALNQPQHF
CDR3 DNA: TGTGCCAGCAGTCCCTCGGCACTCAATCAGCCCCAGCATTTT
CDR3 length: 14
V gene: TRBV12-3/TRBV12-4
clone size: NA
D gene: NA
J gene: TRBJ1-5

CDR3 protein: CASSLPGPGELFF
CDR3 DNA: TGTGCCAGCAGTCTGCCTGGACCCGGGGAGCTGTTTTTT
CDR3 length: 13
V gene: TRBV2
clone size: few
D gene: NA
J gene: TRBJ2-2

CDR3 protein: CASSQDRPTNGYTF
CDR3 DNA: TGCGCCAGCAGCCAGGACAGGCCTACTAATGGCTACACCTTC
CDR3 length: 14
V gene: TRBV5-1
clone size: few
D gene: TRBD1
J gene: TRBJ1-2

CDR3 protein: CASSQEVTVSYEQYF
CDR3 DNA: TGTGCCAGCAGCCAAGAGGTGACAGTTTCCTACGAGCAGTACTTC
CDR3 length: 15
V gene: TRBV4-2
clone size: NA
D gene: NA
J gene: TRBJ2-7

CDR3 protein: CSAGRTAETQYF
CDR3 DNA: TGCAGTGCTGGAAGGACTGCAGAGACCCAGTACTTC
CDR3 length: 12
V gene: TRBV20-1
clone size: NA
D gene: NA
J gene: TRBJ2-5

CDR3 protein: CAISVEGGIMTQYF
CDR3 DNA: TGTGCCATCAGTGTGGAGGGGGGCATTATGACCCAGTACTTC
CDR3 length: 14
V gene: TRBV2
clone size: NA
D gene: NA
J gene: TRBJ2-5

CDR3 protein: CASSVDQGAYQYF
CDR3 DNA: TGTGCCAGCAGCGTAGACCAGGGGGCTTATCAGTACTTC
CDR3 length: 13
V gene: TRBV9
clone size: NA
D gene: TRBD1
J gene: TRBJ2-7

CDR3 protein: CASSFNREPPYEQYF
CDR3 DNA: TGTGCCAGCAGTTTTAATAGGGAACCCCCCTACGAGCAGTACTTC
CDR3 length: 15
V gene: TRBV10-3
clone size: NA
D gene: NA
J gene: TRBJ2-7

CDR3 protein: CASSLSGQGEEAFF
CDR3 DNA: TGCGCCAGCAGCCTTTCGGGACAGGGTGAGGAAGCTTTCTTT
CDR3 length: 14
V gene: TRBV5-1
clone size: few
D gene: TRBD1
J gene: TRBJ1-1

CDR3 protein: CASSSLKGLNTEAFF
CDR3 DNA: TGTGCCAGCAGCTCCCTAAAGGGCTTGAACACTGAAGCTTTCTTT
CDR3 length: 15
V gene: TRBV5-8
clone size: NA
D gene: NA
J gene: TRBJ1-1

CDR3 protein: CASRRKETTEAFF
CDR3 DNA: TGTGCCAGCCGAAGGAAGGAAACCACTGAAGCTTTCTTT
CDR3 length: 13
V gene: TRBV25-1
clone size: NA
D gene: NA
J gene: TRBJ1-1

CDR3 protein: CSAPGTGGGEQYF
CDR3 DNA: TGCAGTGCTCCCGGGACAGGGGGAGGCGAGCAGTACTTC
CDR3 length: 13
V gene: TRBV20-1
clone size: few
D gene: TRBD1
J gene: TRBJ2-7

CDR3 protein: CASSTRGIMNTEAFF
CDR3 DNA: TGTGCCAGCAGCACGAGGGGGATCATGAACACTGAAGCTTTCTTT
CDR3 length: 15
V gene: TRBV28
clone size: NA
D gene: NA
J gene: TRBJ1-1

CDR3 protein: CASSTTGEMNTEAFF
CDR3 DNA: TGTGCCAGCAGCACGACAGGGGAGATGAACACTGAAGCTTTCTTT
CDR3 length: 15
V gene: TRBV11-3
clone size: NA
D gene: TRBD1
J gene: TRBJ1-1

CDR3 protein: CASSFDRLNTEAFF
CDR3 DNA: TGTGCCAGCAGCTTTGACAGACTGAACACTGAAGCTTTCTTT
CDR3 length: 14
V gene: TRBV7-8
clone size: few
D gene: NA
J gene: TRBJ1-1

CDR3 protein: CASSLVGKETQYF
CDR3 DNA: TGTGCCAGCAGCTTAGTAGGGAAAGAGACCCAGTACTTC
CDR3 length: 13
V gene: TRBV7-9
clone size: few
D gene: NA
J gene: TRBJ2-5

CDR3 protein: CASSYNHRGTYEQYF
CDR3 DNA: TGTGCCAGCAGTTATAATCACAGGGGGACCTACGAGCAGTACTTC
CDR3 length: 15
V gene: TRBV6-6
clone size: NA
D gene: TRBD1
J gene: TRBJ2-7

CDR3 protein: CASTVGSTGSNQPQHF
CDR3 DNA: TGTGCCAGCACCGTCGGGTCGACAGGGAGTAATCAGCCCCAGCATTTT
CDR3 length: 16
V gene: TRBV2
clone size: few
D gene: TRBD1
J gene: TRBJ1-5

CDR3 protein: CASSQETTSGTQYF
CDR3 DNA: TGCGCCAGCAGCCAAGAAACGACTAGCGGGACCCAGTACTTC
CDR3 length: 14
V gene: TRBV4-1
clone size: NA
D gene: TRBD2
J gene: TRBJ2-5

CDR3 protein: CASNSGTSSYTEAFF
CDR3 DNA: TGTGCCAGCAACAGCGGAACTTCGTCCTACACTGAAGCTTTCTTT
CDR3 length: 15
V gene: TRBV7-8
clone size: NA
D gene: NA
J gene: TRBJ1-1

CDR3 protein: CSVEVQAGAPGGYTF
CDR3 DNA: TGCAGCGTTGAGGTACAGGCAGGGGCCCCCGGTGGCTACACCTTC
CDR3 length: 15
V gene: TRBV29-1
clone size: few
D gene: NA
J gene: TRBJ1-2

CDR3 protein: CASSTVGALMNEQYF
CDR3 DNA: TGTGCCAGCAGTACCGTTGGAGCGCTCATGAACGAGCAGTACTTC
CDR3 length: 15
V gene: TRBV28
clone size: NA
D gene: NA
J gene: TRBJ2-7

CDR3 protein: CSVVLPRGYTF
CDR3 DNA: TGCAGCGTTGTTCTACCCAGAGGCTACACCTTC
CDR3 length: 11
V gene: TRBV29-1
clone size: NA
D gene: NA
J gene: TRBJ1-2

CDR3 protein: CSVADGYGYEQYF
CDR3 DNA: TGCAGCGTTGCGGACGGGTACGGGTACGAGCAGTACTTC
CDR3 length: 13
V gene: TRBV29-1
clone size: NA
D gene: NA
J gene: TRBJ2-7

CDR3 protein: CSARDLDKSSYEQYF
CDR3 DNA: TGCAGTGCTAGAGACTTGGACAAGAGCTCCTACGAGCAGTACTTC
CDR3 length: 15
V gene: TRBV20-1
clone size: NA
D gene: NA
J gene: TRBJ2-7

CDR3 protein: CASSPPGGRGTEAFF
CDR3 DNA: TGTGCCAGCAGCCCCCCCGGGGGACGAGGCACTGAAGCTTTCTTT
CDR3 length: 15
V gene: TRBV9
clone size: NA
D gene: NA
J gene: TRBJ1-1

CDR3 protein: CATSDRYEQYF
CDR3 DNA: TGTGCCACCAGTGATCGCTACGAGCAGTACTTC
CDR3 length: 11
V gene: TRBV24-1
clone size: many
D gene: NA
J gene: TRBJ2-7

CDR3 protein: CAILDTQTGTYGYTF
CDR3 DNA: TGTGCCATCTTGGATACACAGACAGGGACCTATGGCTACACCTTC
CDR3 length: 15
V gene: TRBV10-3
clone size: NA
D gene: TRBD1
J gene: TRBJ1-2

CDR3 protein: CASSVGQGGGELFF
CDR3 DNA: TGTGCCAGCAGCGTAGGACAGGGTGGCGGGGAGCTGTTTTTT
CDR3 length: 14
V gene: TRBV9
clone size: NA
D gene: TRBD1
J gene: TRBJ2-2

CDR3 protein: CASSFPGSNQETQYF
CDR3 DNA: TGTGCCAGCAGCTTCCCCGGAAGCAATCAGGAGACCCAGTACTTC
CDR3 length: 15
V gene: TRBV7-9
clone size: NA
D gene: NA
J gene: TRBJ2-5

CDR3 protein: CASSLSWGTQYF
CDR3 DNA: TGTGCTAGCAGCTTAAGCTGGGGGACCCAGTACTTC
CDR3 length: 12
V gene: TRBV7-7
clone size: few
D gene: NA
J gene: TRBJ2-5

CDR3 protein: CASSRSQGADTGELLF
CDR3 DNA: TGTGCCAGTAGTAGGTCACAGGGGGCCGACACCGGGGAGCTGCTTTTT
CDR3 length: 16
V gene: TRBV19
clone size: NA
D gene: TRBD1
J gene: TRBJ2-2

CDR3 protein: CASSQYSGYEQYF
CDR3 DNA: TGTGCCAGCAGCCAGTACAGTGGCTACGAGCAGTACTTC
CDR3 length: 13
V gene: TRBV3-1
clone size: NA
D gene: NA
J gene: TRBJ2-7

CDR3 protein: CASSLVPKGTETQYF
CDR3 DNA: TGTGCCAGCAGCTTAGTGCCGAAGGGGACAGAGACCCAGTACTTC
CDR3 length: 15
V gene: TRBV7-8
clone size: few
D gene: NA
J gene: TRBJ2-5

CDR3 protein: CASSLGQGEKLFF
CDR3 DNA: TGTGCCAGCAGTCTGGGACAGGGTGAAAAACTGTTTTTT
CDR3 length: 13
V gene: TRBV12-3/TRBV12-4
clone size: few
D gene: TRBD1
J gene: TRBJ1-4

CDR3 protein: CASSIGGQETQYF
CDR3 DNA: TGTGCCAGTAGTATCGGAGGGCAAGAGACCCAGTACTTC
CDR3 length: 13
V gene: TRBV19
clone size: NA
D gene: NA
J gene: TRBJ2-5

CDR3 protein: CASSIPHDPGANVLTF
CDR3 DNA: TGTGCCAGCAGCATCCCTCATGACCCTGGGGCCAACGTCCTGACTTTC
CDR3 length: 16
V gene: TRBV9
clone size: NA
D gene: NA
J gene: TRBJ2-6

CDR3 protein: CASSPGTSGDLYQETQYF
CDR3 DNA: TGTGCCAGCAGCCCCGGGACTAGCGGAGACCTGTACCAAGAGACCCAGTACTTC
CDR3 length: 18
V gene: TRBV11-2
clone size: NA
D gene: TRBD2
J gene: TRBJ2-5